Given below is one T cell receptor beta chain in context. The antigen remains unidentified. This entry comes from a study of cytomegalovirus exposure and HLA in healthy donors. Findings and limits, study-wide: Earlier results showed most TCR beta V segments being productive about 87% or about 30% of the time. Certain sequence variants were highly shared and formed a cluster, and this cluster was likely a sequencing artifact. With further analysis later on, most CMV-associated TCR beta chains appeared HLA-restricted.

Germline V CDR1 and CDR2: LGHNA, YNFKEQ. The V end was cut by 0 bases, the J end by 2 bases, with 10 bases between. The CDR3 runs 15 residues. Healthy people donating bone marrow made up the donors. It was with 60 Vbeta and 13 Jbeta primers that the PCR ran. Some clones are missing from TCRdb's copy, which holds only in-frame ones; the method was immunoSEQ multiplex PCR. Of about 61,000 clones listed, about 90% are singletons. This receptor was taken from a man under 40 in good health and CMV-seropositive. The rearrangement links TRBV4-2 to TRBJ2-5; no firm D call. The sample was PBMCs. DNA of the CDR3: TGTGCCAGCAGCCAAGACGGAGACGCACAAGAGACCCAGTACTTC. Its translation is CASSQDGDAQETQYF.